Below are 5 T cell receptor beta chains sequenced from a single sample in a study of spatial heterogeneity in lung cancer. MiXCR, run by TCRdb on the 5' RACE reads, gives a single entry per CDR3 protein. Of roughly 70,000 distinct CDR3 sequences listed, 8% to 10% are singletons. Sample time point: blood at routine non-recurrence follow-up after resection. This specimen was PBMCs, taken at follow-up. Source of these receptors: a female donor with early-stage non-small cell lung cancer.

The gene calls are TRBV25-1 and TRBJ1-4; 11 nucleotides line up with TRBD1. V was pared by 8 bases and J by 3 bases, with 2 bases of the junction left unmatched. Per germline, CDR1 MGHDK and CDR2 SYGVNS. The CDR3 loop spans 14 amino acids. The DNA for the CDR3 is TGTGCCAGCGGGACAGGGGGAGCTAATGAAAAACTGTTTTTT. It translates to CASGTGGANEKLFF.

This clonotype has a handful of counts. This rearrangement joins TRBV7-3 to TRBJ2-3, with D perhaps matching TRBD2 (5 bases). CDR1 and CDR2 (germline): SGHTA, FQGTGA. The CDR3 extends over 16 amino acids. V was cut by 2 bases and J by 2 bases, with 14 bases left in between. CDR3 DNA sequence: TGTGCCAGCAGCTTATCTACGGGAAGCTACACAGATACGCAGTATTTT. Translating gives CASSLSTGSYTDTQYF.

This clonotype was observed a few times. The V call is TRBV5-4, the J call TRBJ1-4; 10 nucleotides line up with TRBD1. Germline V CDR1 and CDR2: SGHNT, YYREEE (reference sequence). The CDR3 sequence is 15 residues long. The V segment lost 4 bases and the J segment 6 bases; nucleotides outside the gene matches: 6. The CDR3 region is CASSETGTGDEKLFF. For the CDR3, the DNA is TGTGCCAGCAGCGAAACCGGGACAGGGGATGAAAAACTGTTTTTT.

The sample holds many counts of this clonotype. The rearrangement joins TRBV6-2 or TRBV6-3 to TRBJ1-4; D ambiguous. CDR3 size: 13 residues. The germline V gene has CDR1 MNHEY and CDR2 SVGEGT. V gave up 10 bases and J gave up 6 bases, with 15 bases separating them. The CDR3 region has the DNA TGTGCCACCGCTCGGGATAATTATGAAAAACTGTTTTTT. Amino acid sequence: CATARDNYEKLFF.

This clonotype was observed many times. The genes are TRBV7-8 and TRBJ2-7, with a tentative D call TRBD1 (6 bases). CDR1 and CDR2 from the germline V gene are SGHVS and FQNEAQ. This CDR3 contains 14 residues. V lost 8 bases and J lost 2, with 16 bases in between. CDR3 loop: CASSAAGVPYEQYF. CDR3 sequence (DNA): TGTGCCAGCTCGGCGGCAGGGGTTCCCTACGAGCAGTACTTC.